The rows below give T cell receptor beta chains drawn from one sample of a study of human T cells and chemical hapten exposure. TCRdb reprocessed the RACE reads via MiXCR and lists one record per CDR3 protein. This sample has approximately 350,000 distinct CDR3 sequences, with roughly 6.9% found just once. The sequenced sample was whole blood, obtained in connection with sensitization to the hapten diphenylcyclopropenone (DPC). These receptors were collected from a young woman with alopecia areata. Some clones in this sample may be carry-over from other donors' samples. The conserved cysteine and the conserved F or W are not part of the CDR3 here. The order of the fields is clone size, V gene, J gene, CDR3 protein. Rows give clone size only sometimes, using once, few, many, or a class for an expanded clone.

>many|TRBV20-1|TRBJ2-7
SARDGTLGEQY
>NA|TRBV7-2|TRBJ1-5
ASSLGLGNNQPQH
>few|TRBV5-6|TRBJ2-3
ASSLAPGGPADTQY
>few|TRBV7-2|TRBJ1-6
ASRGYNSPLH
>many|TRBV20-1|TRBJ2-1
SAQDGGGSKEQF
>NA|TRBV28|TRBJ1-1
ASSSRGQRTEAF
>NA|TRBV3-1|TRBJ1-5
ASSRGRGQPQH
>many|TRBV6-5|TRBJ2-5
ASSSPGQGAETQY
>NA|TRBV3-1|TRBJ1-3
ASRDTGAAGNTIY
>few|TRBV6-4|TRBJ2-2
ASRRQGGATGELF
>many|TRBV12-3/TRBV12-4|TRBJ2-3
ASSLIAGALTDTQY
>many|TRBV20-1|TRBJ2-3
SARVLRLAERTDTQY
>many|TRBV4-3|TRBJ1-4
ASSQGAPGTGVTNEKLF
>NA|TRBV27|TRBJ2-1
ASSPSGSQSGEQF
>NA|TRBV15|TRBJ1-4
ATSRDRAGWGEKLF
>NA|TRBV12-3/TRBV12-4|TRBJ2-7
ASSHDPHEQY
>few|TRBV6-5|TRBJ1-3
ASLLDRGPGNTIY
>few|TRBV20-1|TRBJ1-6
SASFGGALH
>NA|TRBV12-3/TRBV12-4|TRBJ2-6
ASSVSPSGANVLT
>few|TRBV4-2|TRBJ2-3
ASSQVLAGDFTDTQY
>many|TRBV10-3|TRBJ2-7
AISELDRISGEQY
>many|TRBV28|TRBJ2-2
ASSLRTETGELF
>many|TRBV7-2|TRBJ2-1
ASSLFLREGQF
>few|TRBV7-2|TRBJ1-2
ASSLATADGYT
>many|TRBV6-5|TRBJ2-1
ASSPGSGLKNNNEQF
>few|TRBV4-3|TRBJ2-7
ASSQLIHLNSYEQY
>many|TRBV6-2/TRBV6-3|TRBJ1-1
ASSHPGQTNTEAF
>many|TRBV6-5|TRBJ2-1
ASTKGSGETYNEQF
>many|TRBV4-3|TRBJ2-1
ASSQDMIAGGNEQF
>few|TRBV7-2|TRBJ2-3
ASSLTLAGTRTDTQY
>few|TRBV4-2|TRBJ2-2
ASSLMQGAGTGELF
>few|TRBV18|TRBJ2-7
ASSVDRGEQY
>NA|TRBV5-6|TRBJ1-2
ASSAQGASGYT
>NA|TRBV28|TRBJ2-1
ASSLGGRTPENEQF
>NA|TRBV6-5|TRBJ1-2
ASSRDTWIYGYT
>many|TRBV6-5|TRBJ2-3
ASSATGGPSDTQY
>few|TRBV4-3|TRBJ2-1
ASSQWGQRGGYNEQF
>many|TRBV19|TRBJ1-1
ASSEEQGTEAF
>few|TRBV12-3/TRBV12-4|TRBJ2-3
ASSPRTSGGASTDTQY
>few|TRBV3-1|TRBJ1-4
ASSRGPGEKLF
>NA|TRBV6-2/TRBV6-3|TRBJ2-1
ASSYGTSRF
>few|TRBV12-3/TRBV12-4|TRBJ1-5
ASSLRTGNQPQH
>few|TRBV15|TRBJ2-3
ATSRDPITDTQY
>NA|TRBV5-4|TRBJ2-3
ASATGPPDTDTQY
>NA|TRBV5-1|TRBJ2-2
ASSGRASRGTGELF
>few|TRBV19|TRBJ1-5
ASSRGITGGKPQH
>many|TRBV18|TRBJ1-6
ASSWTGLESPLH
>NA|TRBV5-1|TRBJ2-5
ASSLVMGAETQY
>many|TRBV7-9|TRBJ2-2
ASSLDRVTGELF